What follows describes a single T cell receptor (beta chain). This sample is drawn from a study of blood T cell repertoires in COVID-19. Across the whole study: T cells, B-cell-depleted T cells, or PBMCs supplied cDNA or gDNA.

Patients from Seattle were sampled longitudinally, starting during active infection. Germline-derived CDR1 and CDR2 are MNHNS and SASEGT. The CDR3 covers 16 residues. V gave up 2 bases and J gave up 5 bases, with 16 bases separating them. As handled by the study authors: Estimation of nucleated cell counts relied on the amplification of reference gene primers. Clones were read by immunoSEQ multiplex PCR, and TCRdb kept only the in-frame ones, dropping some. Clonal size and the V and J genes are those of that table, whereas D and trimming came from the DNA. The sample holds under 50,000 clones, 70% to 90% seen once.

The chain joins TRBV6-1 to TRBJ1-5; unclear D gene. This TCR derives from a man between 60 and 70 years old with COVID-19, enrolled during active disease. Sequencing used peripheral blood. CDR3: CASSEPPVNYYQPQHF. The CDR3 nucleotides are TGTGCCAGCAGTGAACCCCCGGTCAATTACTATCAGCCCCAGCATTTT.